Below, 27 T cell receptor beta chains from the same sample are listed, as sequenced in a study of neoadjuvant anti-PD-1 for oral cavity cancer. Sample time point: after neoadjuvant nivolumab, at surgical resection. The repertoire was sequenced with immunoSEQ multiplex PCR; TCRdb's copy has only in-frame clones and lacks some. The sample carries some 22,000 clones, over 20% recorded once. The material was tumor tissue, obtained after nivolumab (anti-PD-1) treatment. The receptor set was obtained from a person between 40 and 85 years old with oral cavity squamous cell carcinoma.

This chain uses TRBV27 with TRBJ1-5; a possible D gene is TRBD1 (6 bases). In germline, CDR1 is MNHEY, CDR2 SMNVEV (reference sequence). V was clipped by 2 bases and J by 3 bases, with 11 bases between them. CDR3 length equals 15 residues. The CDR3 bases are TGTGCCAGCAGTTTAACAGGGATGGACAATCAGCCCCAGCATTTT. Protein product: CASSLTGMDNQPQHF.

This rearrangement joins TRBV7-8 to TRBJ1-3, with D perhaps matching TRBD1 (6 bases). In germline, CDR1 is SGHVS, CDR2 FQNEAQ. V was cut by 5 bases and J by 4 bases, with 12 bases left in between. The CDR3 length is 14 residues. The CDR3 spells CASSLQGRGNTIYF. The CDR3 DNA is TGTGCCAGCAGCCTCCAGGGGAGGGGAAACACCATATATTTT.

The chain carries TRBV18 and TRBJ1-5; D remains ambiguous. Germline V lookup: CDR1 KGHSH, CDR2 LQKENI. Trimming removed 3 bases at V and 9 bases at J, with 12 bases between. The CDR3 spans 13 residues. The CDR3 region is CASSPGRQWPQHF. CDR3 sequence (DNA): TGTGCCAGCTCACCGGGCCGCCAGTGGCCCCAGCATTTT. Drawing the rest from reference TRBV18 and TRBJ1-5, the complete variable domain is NAGVMQNPRHLVRRRGQEARLRCSPMKGHSHVYWYRQLPEEGLKFMVYLQKENIIDESGMPKERFSAEFPKEGPSILRIQQVVRGDSAAYFCASSPGRQWPQHFGDGTRLSIL.

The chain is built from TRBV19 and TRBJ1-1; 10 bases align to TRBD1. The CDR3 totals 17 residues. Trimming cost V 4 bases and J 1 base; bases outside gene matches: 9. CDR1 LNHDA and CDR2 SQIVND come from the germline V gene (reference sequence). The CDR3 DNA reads TGTGCCAGTAGTAGTTGGGGGACAGGGGTTGAGAACACTGAAGCTTTCTTT. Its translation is CASSSWGTGVENTEAFF.

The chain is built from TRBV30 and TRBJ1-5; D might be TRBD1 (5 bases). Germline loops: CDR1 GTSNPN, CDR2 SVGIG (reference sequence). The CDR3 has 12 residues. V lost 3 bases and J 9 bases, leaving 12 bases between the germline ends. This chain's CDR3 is CAWRKGPGPQHF. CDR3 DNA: TGTGCCTGGAGAAAGGGGCCCGGGCCCCAGCATTTT.

The CDR3 loop reads CASSYQGGTGANVLTF. The CDR3 nucleotides read TGTGCCAGCAGCTACCAAGGGGGTACTGGGGCCAACGTCCTGACTTTC. The rearrangement uses TRBV2 and TRBJ2-6, with a weak D call TRBD1 (6 bases). The CDR3 spans 16 residues. The V end was cut by 6 bases, the J end by 2 bases, with 14 bases between. From germline, CDR1 is SNHLY and CDR2 FYNNEI. Together with reference TRBV2 and TRBJ2-6, the CDR3 gives the full variable domain: EPEVTQTPSHQVTQMGQEVILRCVPISNHLYFYWYRQILGQKVEFLVSFYNNEISEKSEIFDDQFSVERPDGSNFTLKIRSTKLEDSAMYFCASSYQGGTGANVLTFGAGSRLTVL.

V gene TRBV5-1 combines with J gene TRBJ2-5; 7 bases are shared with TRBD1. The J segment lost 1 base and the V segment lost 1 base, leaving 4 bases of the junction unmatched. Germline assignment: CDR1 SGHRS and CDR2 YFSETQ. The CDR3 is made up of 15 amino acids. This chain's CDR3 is CASSLIGTAQETQYF. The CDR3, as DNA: TGCGCCAGCAGCTTGATTGGGACAGCCCAAGAGACCCAGTACTTC.

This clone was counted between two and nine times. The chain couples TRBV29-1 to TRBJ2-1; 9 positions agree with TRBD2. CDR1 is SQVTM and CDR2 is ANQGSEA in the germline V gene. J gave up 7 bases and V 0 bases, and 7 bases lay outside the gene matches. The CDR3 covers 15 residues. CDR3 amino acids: CSVEDGLASRNEQFF. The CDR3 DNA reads TGCAGCGTTGAAGATGGACTAGCGAGTAGGAATGAGCAGTTCTTC.

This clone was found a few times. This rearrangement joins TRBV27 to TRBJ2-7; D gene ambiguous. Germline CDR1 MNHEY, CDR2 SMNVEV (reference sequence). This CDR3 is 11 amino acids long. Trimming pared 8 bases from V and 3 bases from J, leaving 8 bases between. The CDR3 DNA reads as TGTGCCAGCGGTCGAGACTACGAGCAGTACTTC. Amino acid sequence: CASGRDYEQYF.

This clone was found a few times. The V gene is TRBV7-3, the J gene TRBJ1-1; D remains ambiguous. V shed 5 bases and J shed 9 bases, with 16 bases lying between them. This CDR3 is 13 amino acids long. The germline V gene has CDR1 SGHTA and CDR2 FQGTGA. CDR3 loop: CASSNPGEKKAFF. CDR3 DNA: TGTGCCAGCAGCAATCCGGGAGAAAAGAAAGCTTTCTTT. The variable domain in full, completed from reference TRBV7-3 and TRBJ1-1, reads GAGVSQTPSNKVTEKGKYVELRCDPISGHTALYWYRQSLGQGPEFLIYFQGTGAADDSGLPNDRFFAVRPEGSVSTLKIQRTERGDSAVYLCASSNPGEKKAFFGQGTRLTVV.

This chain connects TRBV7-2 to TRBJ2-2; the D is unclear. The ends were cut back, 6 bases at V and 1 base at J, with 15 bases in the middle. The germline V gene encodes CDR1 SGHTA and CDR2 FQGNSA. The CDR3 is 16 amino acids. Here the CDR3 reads CASRSREGLNTGELFF. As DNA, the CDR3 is TGTGCCAGCAGGTCTAGGGAAGGGCTGAACACCGGGGAGCTGTTTTTT.

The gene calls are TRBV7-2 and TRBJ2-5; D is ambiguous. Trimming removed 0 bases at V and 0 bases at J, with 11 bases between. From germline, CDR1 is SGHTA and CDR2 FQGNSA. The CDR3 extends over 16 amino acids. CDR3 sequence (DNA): TGTGCCAGCAGCTTAGCTATCGGGTCGTACCAAGAGACCCAGTACTTC. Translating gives CASSLAIGSYQETQYF.

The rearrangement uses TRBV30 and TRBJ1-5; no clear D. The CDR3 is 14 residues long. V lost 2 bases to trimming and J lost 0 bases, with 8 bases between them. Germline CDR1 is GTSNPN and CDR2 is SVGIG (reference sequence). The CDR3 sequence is CAWSKDNSNQPQHF. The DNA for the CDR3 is TGTGCCTGGAGTAAAGATAATAGCAATCAGCCCCAGCATTTT.

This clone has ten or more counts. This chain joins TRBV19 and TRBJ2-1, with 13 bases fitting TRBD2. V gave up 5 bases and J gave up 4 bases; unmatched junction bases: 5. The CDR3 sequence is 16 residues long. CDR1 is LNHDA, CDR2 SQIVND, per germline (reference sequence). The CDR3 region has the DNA TGTGCCAGTAGTGGTCGACTAGCGGGGGGATACAATGAGCAGTTCTTC. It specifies CASSGRLAGGYNEQFF.

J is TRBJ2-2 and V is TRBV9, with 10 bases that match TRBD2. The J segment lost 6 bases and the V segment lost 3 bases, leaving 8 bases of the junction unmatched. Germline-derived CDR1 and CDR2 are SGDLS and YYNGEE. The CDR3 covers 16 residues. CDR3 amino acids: CASSGPERGGAGELFF. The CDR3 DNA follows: TGTGCCAGCAGCGGGCCGGAGCGGGGGGGAGCCGGGGAGCTGTTTTTT. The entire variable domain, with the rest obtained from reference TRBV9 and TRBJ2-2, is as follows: DSGVTQTPKHLITATGQRVTLRCSPRSGDLSVYWYQQSLDQGLQFLIQYYNGEERAKGNILERFSAQQFPDLHSELNLSSLELGDSALYFCASSGPERGGAGELFFGEGSRLTVL.

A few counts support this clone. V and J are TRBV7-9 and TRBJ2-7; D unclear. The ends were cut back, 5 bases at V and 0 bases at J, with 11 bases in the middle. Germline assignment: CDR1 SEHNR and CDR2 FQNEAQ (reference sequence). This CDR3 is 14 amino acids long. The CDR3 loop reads CASSLWRSSYEQYF. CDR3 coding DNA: TGTGCCAGCAGCCTCTGGAGAAGCTCCTACGAGCAGTACTTC. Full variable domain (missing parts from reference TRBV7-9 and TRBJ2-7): DTGVSQNPRHKITKRGQNVTFRCDPISEHNRLYWYRQTLGQGPEFLTYFQNEAQLEKSRLLSDRFSAERPKGSFSTLEIQRTEQGDSAMYLCASSLWRSSYEQYFGPGTRLTVT.

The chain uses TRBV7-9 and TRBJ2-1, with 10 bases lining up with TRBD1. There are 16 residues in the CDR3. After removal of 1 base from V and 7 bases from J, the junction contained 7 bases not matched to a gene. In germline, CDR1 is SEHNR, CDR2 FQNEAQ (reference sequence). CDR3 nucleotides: TGTGCCAGCAGCTTAGTAGGGACAGGGGAGGATAATGAGCAGTTCTTC. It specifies CASSLVGTGEDNEQFF.

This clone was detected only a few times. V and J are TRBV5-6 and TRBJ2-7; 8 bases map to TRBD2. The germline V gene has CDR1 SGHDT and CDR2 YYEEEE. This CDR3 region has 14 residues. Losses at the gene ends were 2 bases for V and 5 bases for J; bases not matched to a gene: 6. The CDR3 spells CASSFGTSAHEQYF. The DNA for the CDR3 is TGTGCCAGCAGCTTTGGGACTAGTGCTCACGAGCAGTACTTC.

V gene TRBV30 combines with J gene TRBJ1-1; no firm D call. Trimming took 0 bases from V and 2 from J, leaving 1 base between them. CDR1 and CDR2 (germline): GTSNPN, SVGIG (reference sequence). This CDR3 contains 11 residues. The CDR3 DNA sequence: TGTGCCTGGAGTGTTAACACTGAAGCTTTCTTT. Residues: CAWSVNTEAFF.

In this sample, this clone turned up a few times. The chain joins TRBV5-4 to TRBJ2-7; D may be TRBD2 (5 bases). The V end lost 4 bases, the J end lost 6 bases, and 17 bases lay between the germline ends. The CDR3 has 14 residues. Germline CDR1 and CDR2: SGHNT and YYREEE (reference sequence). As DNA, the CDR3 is TGTGCCAGCAGCGACGGAGGTACGGGCCTCGAGCAGTACTTC. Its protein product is CASSDGGTGLEQYF.

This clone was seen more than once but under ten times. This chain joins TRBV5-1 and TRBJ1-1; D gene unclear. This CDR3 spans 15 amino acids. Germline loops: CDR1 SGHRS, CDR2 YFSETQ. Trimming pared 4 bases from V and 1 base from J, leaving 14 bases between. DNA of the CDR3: TGCGCCAGCAGCCCCGACTTGACATCGAACACTGAAGCTTTCTTT. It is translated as CASSPDLTSNTEAFF. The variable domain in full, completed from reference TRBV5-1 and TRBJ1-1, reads KAGVTQTPRYLIKTRGQQVTLSCSPISGHRSVSWYQQTPGQGLQFLFEYFSETQRNKGNFPGRFSGRQFSNSRSEMNVSTLELGDSALYLCASSPDLTSNTEAFFGQGTRLTVV.

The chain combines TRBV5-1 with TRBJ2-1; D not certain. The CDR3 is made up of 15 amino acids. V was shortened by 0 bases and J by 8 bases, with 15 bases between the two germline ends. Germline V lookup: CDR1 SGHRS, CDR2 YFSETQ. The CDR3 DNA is TGCGCCAGCAGCTTGGGGATCCTGGATGGGGATGAGCAGTTCTTC. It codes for CASSLGILDGDEQFF.

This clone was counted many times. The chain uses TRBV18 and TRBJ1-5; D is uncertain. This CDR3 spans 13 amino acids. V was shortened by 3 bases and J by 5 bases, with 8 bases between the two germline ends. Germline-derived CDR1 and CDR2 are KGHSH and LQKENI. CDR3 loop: CASSPSADQPQHF. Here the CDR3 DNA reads TGTGCCAGCTCACCCTCGGCCGATCAGCCCCAGCATTTT.

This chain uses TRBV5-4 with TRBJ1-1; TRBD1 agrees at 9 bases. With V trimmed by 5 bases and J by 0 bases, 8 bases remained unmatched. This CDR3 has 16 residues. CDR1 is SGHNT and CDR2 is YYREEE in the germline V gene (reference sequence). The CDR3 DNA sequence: TGTGCCAGCAGATCCGGGACAGGGCATTTGAACACTGAAGCTTTCTTT. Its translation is CASRSGTGHLNTEAFF.

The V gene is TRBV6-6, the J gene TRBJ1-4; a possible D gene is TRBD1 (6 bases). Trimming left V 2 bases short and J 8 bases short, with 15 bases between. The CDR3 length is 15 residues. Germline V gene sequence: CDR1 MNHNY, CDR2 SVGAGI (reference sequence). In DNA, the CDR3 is TGTGCCAGCAGTTACACTACGACAGGCCGAGAAAAACTGTTTTTT. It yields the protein CASSYTTTGREKLFF.

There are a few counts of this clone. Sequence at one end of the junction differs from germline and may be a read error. In nucleotides, the CDR3 is TGTGCCAGCTCCCGGTTGAGGGGACCGCACGACTTC. Its protein product is CASSRLRGPHDF. The chain joins TRBV2 to TRBJ2-7; D could derive from TRBD1 or TRBD2 (5 bases each). The CDR3 totals 12 residues. Germline V CDR1 and CDR2: SNHLY, FYNNEI.

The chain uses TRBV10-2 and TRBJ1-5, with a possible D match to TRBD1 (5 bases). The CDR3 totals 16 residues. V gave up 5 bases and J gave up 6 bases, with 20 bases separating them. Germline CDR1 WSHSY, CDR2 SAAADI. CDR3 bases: TGCGCCAGCAGTAAGGGAAACACGGGGCCGGGTCAGCCCCAGCATTTT. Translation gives CASSKGNTGPGQPQHF.